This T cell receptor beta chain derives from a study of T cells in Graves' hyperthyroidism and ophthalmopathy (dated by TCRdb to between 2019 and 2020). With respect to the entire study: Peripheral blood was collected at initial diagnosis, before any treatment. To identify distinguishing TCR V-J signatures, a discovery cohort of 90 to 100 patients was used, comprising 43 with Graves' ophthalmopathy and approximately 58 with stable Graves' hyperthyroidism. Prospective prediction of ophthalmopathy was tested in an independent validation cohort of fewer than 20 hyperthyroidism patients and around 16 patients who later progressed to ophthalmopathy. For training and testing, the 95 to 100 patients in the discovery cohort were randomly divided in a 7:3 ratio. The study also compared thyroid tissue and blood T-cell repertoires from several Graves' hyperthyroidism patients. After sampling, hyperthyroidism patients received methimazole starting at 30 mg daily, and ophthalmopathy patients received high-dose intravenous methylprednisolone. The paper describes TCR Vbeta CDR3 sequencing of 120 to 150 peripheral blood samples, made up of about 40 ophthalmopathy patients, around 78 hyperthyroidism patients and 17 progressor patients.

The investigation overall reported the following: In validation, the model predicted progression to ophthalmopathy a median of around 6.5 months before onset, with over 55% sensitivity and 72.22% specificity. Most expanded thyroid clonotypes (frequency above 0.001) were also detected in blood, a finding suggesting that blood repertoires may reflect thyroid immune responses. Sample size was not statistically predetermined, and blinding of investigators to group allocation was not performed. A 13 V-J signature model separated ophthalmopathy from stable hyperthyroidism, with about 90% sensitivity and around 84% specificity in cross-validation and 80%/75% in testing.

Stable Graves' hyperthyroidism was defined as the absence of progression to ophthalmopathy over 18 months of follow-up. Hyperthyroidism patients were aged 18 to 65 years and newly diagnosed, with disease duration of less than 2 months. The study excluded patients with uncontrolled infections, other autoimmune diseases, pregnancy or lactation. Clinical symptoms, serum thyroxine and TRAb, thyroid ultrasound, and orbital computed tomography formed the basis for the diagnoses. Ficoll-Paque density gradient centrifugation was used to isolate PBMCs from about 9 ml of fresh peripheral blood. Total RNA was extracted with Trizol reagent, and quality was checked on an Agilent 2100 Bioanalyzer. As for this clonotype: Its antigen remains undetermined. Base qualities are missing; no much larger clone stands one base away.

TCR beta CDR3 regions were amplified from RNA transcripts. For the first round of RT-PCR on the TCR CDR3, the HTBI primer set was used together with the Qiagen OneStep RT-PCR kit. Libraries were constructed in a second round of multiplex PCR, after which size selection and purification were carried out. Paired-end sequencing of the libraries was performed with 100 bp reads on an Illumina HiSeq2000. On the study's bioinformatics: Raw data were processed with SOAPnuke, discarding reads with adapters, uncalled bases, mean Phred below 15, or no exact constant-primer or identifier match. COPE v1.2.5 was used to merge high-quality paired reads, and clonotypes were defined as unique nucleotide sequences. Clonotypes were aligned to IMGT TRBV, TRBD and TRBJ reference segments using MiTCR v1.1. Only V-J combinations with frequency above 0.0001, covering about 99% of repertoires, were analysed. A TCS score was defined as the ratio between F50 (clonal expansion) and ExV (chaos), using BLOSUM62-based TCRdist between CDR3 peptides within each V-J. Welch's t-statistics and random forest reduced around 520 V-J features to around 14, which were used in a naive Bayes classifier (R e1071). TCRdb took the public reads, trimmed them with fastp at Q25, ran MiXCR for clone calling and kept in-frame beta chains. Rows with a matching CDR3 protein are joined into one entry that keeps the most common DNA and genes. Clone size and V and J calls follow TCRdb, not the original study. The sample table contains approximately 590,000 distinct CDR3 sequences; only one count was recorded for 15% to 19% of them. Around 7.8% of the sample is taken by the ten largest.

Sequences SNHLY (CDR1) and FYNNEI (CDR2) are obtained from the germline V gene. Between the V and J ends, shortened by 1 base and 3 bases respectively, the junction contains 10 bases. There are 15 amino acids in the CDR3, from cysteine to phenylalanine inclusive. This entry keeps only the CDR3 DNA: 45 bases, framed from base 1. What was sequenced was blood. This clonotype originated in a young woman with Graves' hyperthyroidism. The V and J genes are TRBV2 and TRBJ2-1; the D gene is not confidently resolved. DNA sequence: TGTGCCAGCAGTGAAGGATTAGTCGACTACAATGAGCAGTTCTTC. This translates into CASSEGLVDYNEQFF.